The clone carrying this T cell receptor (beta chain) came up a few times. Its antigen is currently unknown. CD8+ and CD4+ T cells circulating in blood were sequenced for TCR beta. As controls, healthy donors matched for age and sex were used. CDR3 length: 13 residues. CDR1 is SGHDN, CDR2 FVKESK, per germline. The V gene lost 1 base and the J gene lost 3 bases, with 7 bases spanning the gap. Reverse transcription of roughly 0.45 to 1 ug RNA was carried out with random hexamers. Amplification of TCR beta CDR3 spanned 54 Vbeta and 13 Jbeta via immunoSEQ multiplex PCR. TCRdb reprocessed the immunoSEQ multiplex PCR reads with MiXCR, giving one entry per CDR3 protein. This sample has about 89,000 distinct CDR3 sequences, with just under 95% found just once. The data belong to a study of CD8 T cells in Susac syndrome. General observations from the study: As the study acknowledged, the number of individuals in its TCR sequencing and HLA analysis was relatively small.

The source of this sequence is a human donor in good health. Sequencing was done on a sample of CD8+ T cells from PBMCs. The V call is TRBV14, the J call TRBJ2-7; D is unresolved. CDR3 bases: TGTGCCAGCAGCCAAGGGTTGTTCTACGAGCAGTACTTC. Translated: CASSQGLFYEQYF.